The 31 T cell receptor beta chains reported below all come from one sample, sequenced in a study of T cell responses to AZD1222 COVID-19 vaccine. The assay was immunoSEQ multiplex PCR, and TCRdb's table has in-frame clones only and misses some. The sample lists 72,000 or so clones; around 85% were seen once. Here the sequenced sample was peripheral blood, taken on day 0 of AZD1222 vaccination. The receptors here all came from an adult in good health.

The chain links TRBV16 to TRBJ1-1; 8 nucleotides align to TRBD1. With 0 bases clipped from V and 3 bases from J, the junction kept 3 bases outside the gene matches. CDR1 and CDR2 from the germline V gene are KGHSY and FQNENV. This CDR3 contains 15 residues. DNA for the CDR3: TGTGCCAGCAGCCAATCTTACAGGGGGGACACTGAAGCTTTCTTT. Translation gives CASSQSYRGDTEAFF.

The chain uses TRBV2 and TRBJ2-5, with 7 bases fitting TRBD1. CDR3 length: 14 residues. Germline trimming cut 4 bases from V and 4 bases from J; bases unmatched to any gene: 6. The germline V gene encodes CDR1 SNHLY and CDR2 FYNNEI. This chain's CDR3 is CASSVRQGLETQYF. CDR3 bases: TGTGCCAGCAGTGTAAGACAGGGCCTAGAGACCCAGTACTTC.

This clone was seen more than once but under ten times. The chain couples TRBV3-1 (or the pseudogene TRBV3-2) to TRBJ2-5, with D possibly TRBD1 on 6 matching bases. The length of the CDR3 is 16 residues. Germline-derived CDR1 and CDR2 are LGHDT and YNNKEL (reference sequence). Between the trimmed V and J ends, which lost 3 bases and 1 base, there was a span of 15 bases. CDR3 amino acids: CASSHLQGTGQETQYF. The DNA for the CDR3 is TGTGCCAGCAGCCACTTACAGGGAACGGGCCAAGAGACCCAGTACTTC.

The rearrangement uses TRBV7-9 and TRBJ1-1; 9 bases fit TRBD1. There are 13 residues in the CDR3. Germline values: CDR1 SEHNR, CDR2 FQNEAQ (reference sequence). V lost 3 bases and J lost 11; bases outside the gene matches: 7. Here the CDR3 reads CASSFPDRGAAFF. CDR3 coding DNA: TGTGCCAGCAGCTTTCCGGACAGGGGTGCTGCTTTCTTT.

The chain carries TRBV3-1 (or the pseudogene TRBV3-2) and TRBJ2-1; 11 bases match TRBD2. The V segment lost 3 bases and the J segment 4 bases; nucleotides outside the gene matches: 11. The CDR3 has 18 residues. CDR1 is LGHDT and CDR2 is YNNKEL in the germline V gene (reference sequence). In DNA form, the CDR3 reads TGTGCCAGCAGCCAGGGACAGTTAAGACTAGCGGGATACAATGAGCAGTTCTTC. It is translated as CASSQGQLRLAGYNEQFF.

The CDR3 sequence is CASSLDRYYGYTF. The DNA for the CDR3 is TGTGCCAGCAGCCTCGACAGATACTATGGCTACACCTTC. The chain couples TRBV6-5 to TRBJ1-2; a weak D match, TRBD1 (5 bases). The ends were cut back, 6 bases at V and 3 bases at J, with 11 bases in the middle. The CDR3 runs to 13 residues. CDR1 and CDR2 from the germline V gene are MNHEY and SVGAGI.

The rearrangement joins TRBV5-1 to TRBJ1-6; 7 bases align to TRBD1. The ends lost 4 bases at V and 8 bases at J; junction bases unmatched: 6. The CDR3 loop spans 14 amino acids. Germline CDR1 is SGHRS and CDR2 is YFSETQ. In DNA, the CDR3 is TGCGCCAGCAGCCTGCCGGGACAGCATTCACCCCTCCACTTT. The encoded protein is CASSLPGQHSPLHF.

The V and J genes are TRBV11-1 and TRBJ2-1, with a weak D call TRBD2 (6 bases). The CDR3 extends over 11 amino acids. Trimming pared 2 bases from V and 15 bases from J, leaving 11 bases between. Germline-derived CDR1 and CDR2 are SGHAT and FQDESV (reference sequence). The CDR3 sequence is CASSLKWEVFF. CDR3 DNA: TGTGCCAGCAGCTTAAAGTGGGAGGTGTTCTTC.

The genes are TRBV29-1 and TRBJ2-7; 11 bases fit TRBD1. Germline CDR1 reads SQVTM; CDR2 reads ANQGSEA. The CDR3 is made up of 12 amino acids. The J segment lost 7 bases and the V segment lost 6 bases, leaving 5 bases of the junction unmatched. The CDR3 sequence is CSVRTGGREQYF. CDR3 DNA: TGCAGCGTACGGACAGGGGGCCGGGAGCAGTACTTC.

Judged by abundance, this clone is medium-sized. V gene TRBV5-5 combines with J gene TRBJ2-7; D may match TRBD1 or TRBD2 (6 bases each). The length of the CDR3 is 17 residues. V lost 4 bases to trimming and J lost 6 bases, with 26 bases between them. In germline, CDR1 is SGHKS, CDR2 YYEKEE (reference sequence). The CDR3 bases are TGTGCCAGCAGCCTTGAATGGTTAAAGGGGGTGGGAGGCGAGCAGTACTTC. Protein sequence: CASSLEWLKGVGGEQYF. Combining the CDR3 with reference TRBV5-5 and TRBJ2-7 gives the whole variable domain DAGVTQSPTHLIKTRGQQVTLRCSPISGHKSVSWYQQVLGQGPQFIFQYYEKEERGRGNFPDRFSARQFPNYSSELNVNALLLGDSALYLCASSLEWLKGVGGEQYFGPGTRLTVT.

The chain uses TRBV3-1 (or the pseudogene TRBV3-2) and TRBJ2-3, with 8 bases that match TRBD1. The CDR3 runs 15 residues. With V trimmed by 3 bases and J by 0 bases, 2 bases remained unmatched. Germline V gene lookup returns CDR1 LGHDT and CDR2 YNNKEL (reference sequence). The CDR3 spells CASSHRGPSTDTQYF. The CDR3 DNA reads as TGTGCCAGCAGCCACAGGGGGCCCAGCACAGATACGCAGTATTTT.

The table lists this clone with a few counts. This sequence joins TRBV5-6 and TRBJ2-5; 13 bases map to TRBD2. Germline CDR1 SGHDT, CDR2 YYEEEE. The CDR3 has 15 residues. The V gene end was trimmed by 4 bases and the J gene end by 4 bases; junction bases not matched to a gene: 4. DNA for the CDR3: TGTGCCAGCAGCCAGGGACTAGCGGGGCGAGAGACCCAGTACTTC. It specifies CASSQGLAGRETQYF.

The J gene is TRBJ2-3, the V gene TRBV19; a possible D gene is TRBD1 (5 bases). The V end lost 4 bases, the J end lost 0 bases, and 11 bases lay between the germline ends. The length of the CDR3 is 15 residues. Germline CDR1 reads LNHDA; CDR2 reads SQIVND (reference sequence). This CDR3 reads CASSKRQFSTDTQYF. DNA for the CDR3: TGTGCCAGTAGTAAAAGACAGTTTAGCACAGATACGCAGTATTTT.

The table lists this clone with a count of one. The V call is TRBV24-1, the J call TRBJ2-6, with D unclear. The germline V gene encodes CDR1 KGHDR and CDR2 SFDVKD. V lost 9 bases, J lost 4 bases, and 12 bases lay in between. The CDR3 covers 14 residues. The DNA for the CDR3 is TGTGCCACCTACAGTTCCTCCGGGGCCAACGTCCTGACTTTC. Residues: CATYSSSGANVLTF.

The chain joins TRBV6-2 or TRBV6-3 to TRBJ2-5; D unclear. Trimming left V 3 bases short and J 1 base short, with 6 bases between. Germline CDR1 and CDR2: MNHEY and SVGEGT. CDR3 size: 13 residues. CDR3 in amino acids: CASSYSPQETQYF. The CDR3 bases are TGTGCCAGCAGTTATTCCCCCCAAGAGACCCAGTACTTC.

Written as DNA, the CDR3 is TGTGCCAGCAGCTTCCAGGGAGACACCATATATTTT. It yields the protein CASSFQGDTIYF. The chain has TRBV7-9 and TRBJ1-3, with D possibly being TRBD1 (5 bases). V was clipped by 3 bases and J by 8 bases, with 8 bases between them. The CDR3 covers 12 residues. Germline V gives CDR1 SEHNR, CDR2 FQNEAQ (reference sequence).

V usage is TRBV6-5 and J usage is TRBJ1-5; D is ambiguous. The CDR3 sequence is 13 residues long. In germline, CDR1 is MNHEY, CDR2 SVGAGI. Trimming removed 2 bases from V and 3 bases from J, with 5 bases in between. This chain's CDR3 is CASSYKNNQPQHF. CDR3 in DNA: TGTGCCAGCAGTTACAAAAACAATCAGCCCCAGCATTTT.

The chain is built from TRBV29-1 and TRBJ1-1; D is uncertain. V was shortened by 4 bases and J by 4 bases, with 10 bases between the two germline ends. CDR3 length: 12 amino acids. The germline CDR1 and CDR2 sequences are SQVTM and ANQGSEA. CDR3 in amino acids: CSVVQSSTEAFF. CDR3 in DNA: TGCAGCGTTGTGCAGTCTTCCACTGAAGCTTTCTTT.

This chain joins TRBV12-3 or TRBV12-4 and TRBJ2-7; D possibly corresponds to TRBD1 (5 bases). V lost 1 base and J lost 6, with 10 bases in between. This CDR3 has 13 amino acids. The CDR3 reads CASSLGGLGEQYF. Here the CDR3 DNA reads TGTGCCAGCAGTTTAGGGGGCCTTGGCGAGCAGTACTTC.

This clone has just a few counts. The chain links TRBV15 to TRBJ2-3; 10 bases match TRBD2. J was trimmed by 0 bases and V by 6 bases; bases with no gene match: 12. The germline gives CDR1 LNHNV, CDR2 YYDKDF (reference sequence). The CDR3 contains 18 residues. This CDR3 reads CATRTFLAGEGSTDTQYF. CDR3 DNA sequence: TGTGCCACCAGAACGTTTCTAGCGGGAGAGGGTAGCACAGATACGCAGTATTTT.

The sample holds a few counts of this clone. This chain links TRBV19 with TRBJ2-3; D assignment may be TRBD1 or TRBD2 (5 bases each). V gave up 7 bases and J gave up 1 base, with 21 bases separating them. Germline V lookup: CDR1 LNHDA, CDR2 SQIVND (reference sequence). The CDR3 spans 17 residues. Here the CDR3 reads CASTARGSASRTDTQYF. In DNA, the CDR3 is TGTGCCAGTACCGCGAGGGGATCGGCCTCCCGCACAGATACGCAGTATTTT.

The V and J genes are TRBV7-9 and TRBJ2-3; TRBD2 matches 7 bases. With V trimmed by 5 bases and J by 5 bases, 1 base remained unmatched. Per germline, CDR1 SEHNR and CDR2 FQNEAQ (reference sequence). The CDR3 is 12 amino acids. The CDR3 loop is CASSRGEDTQYF. The CDR3 bases are TGTGCCAGCAGCCGGGGGGAAGATACGCAGTATTTT.

V gene TRBV11-3 combines with J gene TRBJ2-1; no reliable D call. V was trimmed by 5 bases and J by 6 bases, leaving 8 bases between them. This CDR3 is built from 12 residues. From germline, CDR1 is SGHNT and CDR2 YENEEA. The CDR3 loop is CASSPWSNEQFF. CDR3 nucleotides: TGTGCCAGCAGCCCCTGGTCCAATGAGCAGTTCTTC. Full variable domain (rest looked up from reference TRBV11-3 and TRBJ2-1): EAGVVQSPRYKIIEKKQPVAFWCNPISGHNTLYWYLQNLGQGPELLIRYENEEAVDDSQLPKDRFSAERLKGVDSTLKIQPAELGDSAVYLCASSPWSNEQFFGPGTRLTVL.

The chain has TRBV5-1 and TRBJ1-1; tentative D call: TRBD1 (6 bases). Germline V gene sequence: CDR1 SGHRS, CDR2 YFSETQ. Trimming cost V 7 bases and J 1 base, with 11 bases left between them. This CDR3 has 13 amino acids. In DNA form, the CDR3 reads TGCGCCAGCCGTATACAGGGGAACACTGAAGCTTTCTTT. Translating gives CASRIQGNTEAFF.

This clone was seen once. The chain recombines TRBV27 with TRBJ2-7; tentative D call: TRBD1 (6 bases). V lost 6 bases to trimming and J lost 5 bases, with 11 bases between them. There are 12 residues in the CDR3. Germline loops: CDR1 MNHEY, CDR2 SMNVEV (reference sequence). The CDR3 DNA reads TGTGCCAGCAGGGCACAGGGAGACGAGCAGTACTTC. Its translation: CASRAQGDEQYF.

This clone was found a few times. The gene calls are TRBV3-1 (or the pseudogene TRBV3-2) and TRBJ2-1; 10 bases agree with TRBD2. The CDR3 runs 13 residues. Germline CDR1 reads LGHDT; CDR2 reads YNNKEL (reference sequence). The V segment lost 6 bases and the J segment 9 bases; nucleotides outside the gene matches: 5. CDR3 residues: CASRVAGGAEQFF. DNA for the CDR3: TGTGCCAGCAGGGTAGCGGGAGGCGCTGAGCAGTTCTTC.

The V call is TRBV11-2, the J call TRBJ2-7; D is perhaps TRBD1 (6 bases). Trimming took off 3 bases at V and 0 bases at J, with 9 bases between the two ends. Looked up from germline, CDR1 is SGHAT and CDR2 is FQNNGV. This CDR3 is 14 amino acids long. CDR3 bases: TGTGCCAGCAGCTTGGAGACAGGCTCCTACGAGCAGTACTTC. Its protein product is CASSLETGSYEQYF.

J is TRBJ2-1 and V is TRBV7-9; tentatively, D is TRBD1 (6 bases). Trimming took 5 bases from V and 3 from J, leaving 23 bases between them. The length of the CDR3 is 18 residues. Germline values: CDR1 SEHNR, CDR2 FQNEAQ (reference sequence). The CDR3 bases are TGTGCCAGCAGCCCATCTTCACCACCCGTAGGGGGCTACAATGAGCAGTTCTTC. Encoded protein: CASSPSSPPVGGYNEQFF.

The J gene is TRBJ2-3, the V gene TRBV10-3; D is unresolved. Germline values: CDR1 ENHRY, CDR2 SYGVKD. The CDR3 totals 15 residues. V lost 3 bases and J 2 bases, leaving 12 bases between the germline ends. The CDR3, as DNA: TGTGCCATCAGTGAATTGGACCTTCCCACAGATACGCAGTATTTT. Translated: CAISELDLPTDTQYF.

This clone showed up just once. The gene calls are TRBV5-6 and TRBJ1-2; 7 bases match TRBD1. Germline-derived CDR1 and CDR2 are SGHDT and YYEEEE. V was clipped by 0 bases and J by 8 bases; unmatched bases: 19. This CDR3 has 18 residues. DNA of the CDR3: TGTGCCAGCAGCTTGGTAGGACGGGACAGAAAACGAGTAGGGGGCTACACCTTC. It specifies CASSLVGRDRKRVGGYTF.

The rearrangement links TRBV5-6 to TRBJ1-2; tentatively, D is TRBD1 (6 bases). This CDR3 spans 15 amino acids. Trimming pared 2 bases from V and 2 bases from J, leaving 13 bases between. In germline, CDR1 is SGHDT, CDR2 YYEEEE. CDR3 sequence (DNA): TGTGCCAGCAGCTTTCTTGGACAGCTGAACTATGGCTACACCTTC. Translating it yields CASSFLGQLNYGYTF.